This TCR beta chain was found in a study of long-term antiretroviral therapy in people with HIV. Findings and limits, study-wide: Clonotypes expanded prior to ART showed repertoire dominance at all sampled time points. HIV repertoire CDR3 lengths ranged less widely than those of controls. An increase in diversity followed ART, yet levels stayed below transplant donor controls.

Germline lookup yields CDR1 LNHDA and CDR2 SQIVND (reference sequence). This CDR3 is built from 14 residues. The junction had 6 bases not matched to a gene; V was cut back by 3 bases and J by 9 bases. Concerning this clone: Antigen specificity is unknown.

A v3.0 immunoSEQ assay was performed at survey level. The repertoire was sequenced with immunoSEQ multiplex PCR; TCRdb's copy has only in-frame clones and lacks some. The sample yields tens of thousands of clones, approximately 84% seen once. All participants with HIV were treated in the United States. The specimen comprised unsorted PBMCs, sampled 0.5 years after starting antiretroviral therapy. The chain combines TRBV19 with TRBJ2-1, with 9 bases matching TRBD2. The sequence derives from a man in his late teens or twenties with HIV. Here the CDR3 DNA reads TGTGCCAGTAGTATGTTAGCGGGGGCGGGTGAGCAGTTCTTC. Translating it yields CASSMLAGAGEQFF.